This T cell receptor beta chain was retrieved from a study of T cells in Graves' hyperthyroidism and ophthalmopathy. Study information: Peripheral blood was acquired at first diagnosis, ahead of any therapy whatsoever. Study results and limitations: Ophthalmopathy and stable hyperthyroidism were told apart by a 13 V-J model.

The study based diagnoses on clinical symptoms, serum thyroxine and TRAb, thyroid ultrasound and orbital computed tomography. Comment on this clonotype: Its target is unknown.

Amplification of TCR beta CDR3 regions was performed using RNA transcripts as template. The study used the HTBI primer set for a first-round RT-PCR of the TCR CDR3. TCRdb reprocessed the multiplex PCR reads with MiXCR, giving one entry per CDR3 protein. Among approximately 600,000 distinct CDR3 sequences listed, 14% were seen once. The TCR was taken from a woman aged 18-29 years with Graves' ophthalmopathy. Sequenced sample: blood.

CDR3 loop: CASSFPTGNTGELFF. The CDR3 nucleotides are TGTGCCAGCAGCTTCCCGACGGGGAACACCGGGGAGCTGTTTTTT. This chain links TRBV28 with TRBJ2-2; D gene uncertain. Germline values: CDR1 MDHEN, CDR2 SYDVKM. The length of the CDR3 is 15 residues. The V end was cut by 6 bases, the J end by 1 base, with 12 bases between.